This T cell receptor beta chain was captured by sequencing in a study of cytomegalovirus exposure and HLA in healthy donors. Of note for this clone: Its antigen is undetermined.

60 Vbeta and 13 Jbeta primers were used in PCR. Using immunoSEQ multiplex PCR, the repertoire was profiled, and TCRdb retains in-frame clones only, with some absent. The profile shows around 200,000 clones, 80% to 90% of them singletons. Points from the study as a whole: Association of a missense DCLRE1C variant with TCR beta V- and J-gene trimming was reported in a later analysis. Researchers catalogued 164 TCR beta chains as cytomegalovirus-associated.

The clonotype originates from a woman younger than 35 in good health and CMV-seronegative. Sequencing input: PBMCs.

CDR3 residues: CASSPRTEGTEAFF. DNA of the CDR3: TGTGCCAGCAGCCCGCGGACGGAGGGTACTGAAGCTTTCTTT. The V gene is TRBV9, the J gene TRBJ1-1; D unresolved. V was shortened by 4 bases and J by 5 bases, with 15 bases between the two germline ends. The CDR3 has 14 residues. Germline V gene sequence: CDR1 SGDLS, CDR2 YYNGEE.